Below are 32 T cell receptor beta chains sequenced from a single sample in a study of long-term antiretroviral therapy in people with HIV. Researchers ran immunoSEQ v3.0 at survey level. The method was immunoSEQ multiplex PCR; TCRdb's version includes in-frame clones alone and lacks a portion of them. This sample has over 20,000 clones; about 90% occur once, and the top ten carry 3% to 4%. Sequences were derived from unsorted PBMCs, sampled around 2.7 years after starting antiretroviral therapy. These receptors were taken from a woman between 45 and 65 years old with HIV.

This clone was found a few times. The rearrangement joins TRBV6-1 to TRBJ1-4; D perhaps matches TRBD1 (5 bases). Trimming took off 2 bases at V and 3 bases at J, with 7 bases between the two ends. CDR1 MNHNS and CDR2 SASEGT come from the germline V gene. This CDR3 contains 14 residues. The CDR3 nucleotides are TGTGCCAGCAGTGAAAACAGGCCTAATGAAAAACTGTTTTTT. Translated, it gives CASSENRPNEKLFF.

This rearrangement joins TRBV9 to TRBJ2-2, with D uncertain. CDR3 length equals 15 residues. V lost 0 bases, J lost 2 bases, and 8 bases lay in between. Germline lookup yields CDR1 SGDLS and CDR2 YYNGEE. The CDR3 region is CASSVAGGNTGELFF. The CDR3, as DNA: TGTGCCAGCAGCGTAGCCGGCGGAAACACCGGGGAGCTGTTTTTT.

The chain couples TRBV28 to TRBJ2-7; 7 bases fit TRBD1. The germline V gene has CDR1 MDHEN and CDR2 SYDVKM. The J segment lost 2 bases and the V segment lost 4 bases, leaving 14 bases of the junction unmatched. The CDR3 is made up of 17 amino acids. CDR3 in amino acids: CASSSIDRAMGAYEQYF. CDR3 DNA: TGTGCCAGCAGTTCAATAGACAGGGCCATGGGCGCCTACGAGCAGTACTTC.

This chain connects TRBV6-5 to TRBJ2-1; D is unresolved. Germline lookup yields CDR1 MNHEY and CDR2 SVGAGI. V lost 0 bases, J lost 6 bases, and 6 bases lay in between. The CDR3 has 13 residues. DNA for the CDR3: TGTGCCAGCAGTTACTCGATGCCCAATGAGCAGTTCTTC. Its protein product is CASSYSMPNEQFF.

The chain joins TRBV28 to TRBJ1-1, with 8 nucleotides matching TRBD1. The germline gives CDR1 MDHEN, CDR2 SYDVKM. The junction had 6 bases not matched to a gene; V was cut back by 3 bases and J by 12 bases. The CDR3 is 12 amino acids. The chain's CDR3 is CASSLTGVDTFF. In DNA form, the CDR3 reads TGTGCCAGCAGTTTGACAGGGGTGGATACTTTCTTT.

This chain links TRBV6-5 with TRBJ1-1; tentative D call: TRBD1 (6 bases). Trimming left V 7 bases short and J 1 base short, with 16 bases between. CDR1 is MNHEY and CDR2 is SVGAGI in the germline V gene. This CDR3 is 15 amino acids long. The CDR3 coding sequence is TGTGCCAGCACCTTAGGGGGGGCGGCGAACACTGAAGCTTTCTTT. It encodes CASTLGGAANTEAFF.

The chain couples TRBV27 to TRBJ1-4; D may be TRBD1 (6 bases). The CDR3 consists of 13 residues. With 3 bases removed from V and 8 bases from J, the gap between germline ends came to 10 bases. Per the germline V gene, CDR1 is MNHEY and CDR2 is SMNVEV (reference sequence). The CDR3 reads CASSLQGQEKLFF. DNA of the CDR3: TGTGCCAGCAGTTTGCAGGGGCAAGAAAAACTGTTTTTT.

This clone was observed a handful of times. The V gene is TRBV10-1, the J gene TRBJ1-5; D is ambiguous. The CDR3 length is 13 residues. The germline V gene encodes CDR1 WNHNN and CDR2 SYGVQD (reference sequence). V was trimmed by 6 bases and J by 5 bases, leaving 11 bases between them. CDR3 DNA sequence: TGCGCCAGCAGGGATGGGAGGGATCAGCCCCAGCATTTT. Translated, it gives CASRDGRDQPQHF.

This sequence joins TRBV5-6 and TRBJ2-7, with unresolved D. CDR3 length: 12 amino acids. The germline V and J ends were trimmed by 0 bases and 3 bases, with 4 bases remaining between them. CDR1 is SGHDT and CDR2 is YYEEEE in the germline V gene. The CDR3 sequence: CASSLDFYEQYF. The CDR3 DNA follows: TGTGCCAGCAGCTTGGACTTCTACGAGCAGTACTTC. The full variable domain, rest sourced from reference TRBV5-6 and TRBJ2-7, is DAGVTQSPTHLIKTRGQQVTLRCSPKSGHDTVSWYQQALGQGPQFIFQYYEEEERQRGNFPDRFSGHQFPNYSSELNVNALLLGDSALYLCASSLDFYEQYFGPGTRLTVT.

This chain joins TRBV19 and TRBJ1-5, with 7 bases lining up with TRBD1. CDR1 and CDR2 from the germline V gene are LNHDA and SQIVND (reference sequence). The V gene end was trimmed by 7 bases and the J gene end by 6 bases; junction bases not matched to a gene: 9. CDR3 size: 14 residues. The CDR3 here is CASTQQGRGQPQHF. The CDR3 DNA sequence: TGTGCCAGTACCCAACAGGGGAGGGGTCAGCCCCAGCATTTT.

The chain carries TRBV6-5 and TRBJ2-2, with D perhaps TRBD1 (6 bases). The CDR3 runs 13 residues. V was trimmed by 4 bases and J by 7 bases, leaving 10 bases between them. CDR1 and CDR2 (germline): MNHEY, SVGAGI. CDR3 sequence (DNA): TGTGCCAGCAGTTCCATAGGGGGCGGGGAGCTGTTTTTT. This gives the protein CASSSIGGGELFF.

This clone is deemed large. CDR3 DNA sequence: TGTGCCAGTCCAAATAGGGGCACCGGGGAGCTGTTTTTT. Translated, it gives CASPNRGTGELFF. V usage is TRBV6-1 and J usage is TRBJ2-2, with D tentatively TRBD1 (5 bases). The germline gives CDR1 MNHNS, CDR2 SASEGT. V gave up 9 bases and J gave up 4 bases, with 12 bases separating them. This CDR3 spans 13 amino acids.

The chain uses TRBV4-2 and TRBJ2-7; no reliable D call. The CDR3 sequence is 15 residues long. Germline loops: CDR1 LGHNA, CDR2 YNFKEQ. With 0 bases removed from V and 2 bases from J, the gap between germline ends came to 11 bases. CDR3 protein: CASSQDGLGPYEQYF. CDR3 nucleotides: TGTGCCAGCAGCCAAGATGGCCTAGGGCCCTACGAGCAGTACTTC.

The chain recombines TRBV11-2 with TRBJ1-2; 7 positions agree with TRBD1. Trimming took 3 bases from V and 5 from J; bases not matched to a gene: 15. CDR1 SGHAT and CDR2 FQNNGV come from the germline V gene. This CDR3 spans 17 amino acids. The DNA for the CDR3 is TGTGCCAGCAGCTTTTCGACCGGGGGGGCCAGGGGGTATGGCTACACCTTC. The encoded protein is CASSFSTGGARGYGYTF. Based on the CDR3 plus reference TRBV11-2 and TRBJ1-2, the full variable domain is EAGVAQSPRYKIIEKRQSVAFWCNPISGHATLYWYQQILGQGPKLLIQFQNNGVVDDSQLPKDRFSAERLKGVDSTLKIQPAKLEDSAVYLCASSFSTGGARGYGYTFGSGTRLTVV.

This chain joins TRBV19 and TRBJ1-2; a possible D gene is TRBD1 (6 bases). CDR3 length: 16 residues. Germline V CDR1 and CDR2: LNHDA, SQIVND (reference sequence). Trimming shortened V by 5 bases and J by 5 bases, and 21 bases separated the two germline ends. The CDR3 is CASSPAVGGSRYGYTF. CDR3 sequence (DNA): TGTGCCAGTAGTCCAGCTGTGGGGGGCTCGAGGTATGGCTACACCTTC. The entire variable domain, with the rest obtained from reference TRBV19 and TRBJ1-2, is as follows: DGGITQSPKYLFRKEGQNVTLSCEQNLNHDAMYWYRQDPGQGLRLIYYSQIVNDFQKGDIAEGYSVSREKKESFPLTVTSAQKNPTAFYLCASSPAVGGSRYGYTFGSGTRLTVV.

The rearrangement uses TRBV7-9 and TRBJ2-4; D is unclear. V gave up 3 bases and J gave up 1 base, with 10 bases separating them. CDR3 length: 15 amino acids. Germline V CDR1 and CDR2: SEHNR, FQNEAQ (reference sequence). This CDR3 reads CASSFPREAKNIQYF. For the CDR3, the DNA is TGTGCCAGCAGCTTCCCCCGCGAGGCCAAAAACATTCAGTACTTC.

The rearrangement uses TRBV9 and TRBJ1-1; weak D call: TRBD1 (6 bases). The CDR3 is made up of 16 amino acids. Between the trimmed V and J ends, which lost 0 bases and 1 base, there was a span of 13 bases. Germline V gene lookup returns CDR1 SGDLS and CDR2 YYNGEE. This CDR3 reads CASSVGGGRANTEAFF. In DNA form, the CDR3 reads TGTGCCAGCAGCGTAGGTGGGGGGCGGGCGAACACTGAAGCTTTCTTT. The full variable domain, rest sourced from reference TRBV9 and TRBJ1-1, is DSGVTQTPKHLITATGQRVTLRCSPRSGDLSVYWYQQSLDQGLQFLIQYYNGEERAKGNILERFSAQQFPDLHSELNLSSLELGDSALYFCASSVGGGRANTEAFFGQGTRLTVV.

The chain couples TRBV18 to TRBJ2-1; D gene uncertain. V lost 2 bases, J lost 5 bases, and 10 bases lay in between. From germline, CDR1 is KGHSH and CDR2 LQKENI. The CDR3 totals 14 residues. The CDR3 region is CASSPVQEHNEQFF. As DNA, the CDR3 is TGTGCCAGCTCACCAGTTCAGGAACACAATGAGCAGTTCTTC.

V is TRBV28 and J is TRBJ2-7, with D possibly being TRBD1 (6 bases). CDR1 MDHEN and CDR2 SYDVKM come from the germline V gene. CDR3 length: 14 residues. Between the trimmed V and J ends, which lost 6 bases and 2 bases, there was a span of 14 bases. CDR3 loop: CASSSSGTTYEQYF. Written as DNA, the CDR3 is TGTGCCAGCAGCTCCTCCGGGACAACCTACGAGCAGTACTTC.

The chain carries TRBV28 and TRBJ2-2; a possible D gene is TRBD2 (5 bases). CDR3 length: 15 amino acids. Per germline, CDR1 MDHEN and CDR2 SYDVKM. The ends were cut back, 7 bases at V and 4 bases at J, with 16 bases in the middle. CDR3 nucleotides: TGTGCCAGCATAGAGGGCGGGTCTCCCACCGGGGAGCTGTTTTTT. Residues: CASIEGGSPTGELFF.

The V and J genes are TRBV15 and TRBJ2-2, with TRBD2 as a possible D gene (5 bases). The CDR3 length is 17 residues. The V gene's germline CDR1 is LNHNV and CDR2 YYDKDF (reference sequence). Trimming shortened V by 0 bases and J by 6 bases, and 17 bases separated the two germline ends. This CDR3 reads CATSRDQDSGFSGELFF. The DNA of the CDR3 is TGTGCCACCAGCAGAGATCAAGACTCGGGGTTCTCCGGGGAGCTGTTTTTT.

CDR3 sequence: CASSSHGDNEQFF. CDR3 in DNA: TGTGCCAGCAGCTCCCACGGGGACAATGAGCAGTTCTTC. This chain joins TRBV7-2 and TRBJ2-1; TRBD2 might be the D (5 bases). Deletions cut 4 bases from V and 5 bases from J, with 9 bases between. CDR3 length equals 13 residues. Germline V gene sequence: CDR1 SGHTA, CDR2 FQGNSA.

V usage is TRBV11-1 and J usage is TRBJ2-4; no reliable D call. Germline-derived CDR1 and CDR2 are SGHAT and FQDESV (reference sequence). This CDR3 has 13 amino acids. V was shortened by 0 bases and J by 5 bases, with 5 bases between the two germline ends. CDR3 bases: TGTGCCAGCAGCTTAGCGTCAGAAAACATTCAGTACTTC. It codes for CASSLASENIQYF.

V usage is TRBV28 and J usage is TRBJ2-7, with TRBD1 identical over 8 bases. Germline V lookup: CDR1 MDHEN, CDR2 SYDVKM. The CDR3 length is 14 residues. V was clipped by 3 bases and J by 3 bases; unmatched bases: 4. CDR3 coding DNA: TGTGCCAGCAGTTTGGGGACAGGAGTCTACGAGCAGTACTTC. It encodes CASSLGTGVYEQYF.

V gene TRBV18 combines with J gene TRBJ1-1; D may be TRBD1 (5 bases). The length of the CDR3 is 14 residues. The ends were cut back, 1 base at V and 1 base at J, with 7 bases in the middle. The V gene's germline CDR1 is KGHSH and CDR2 LQKENI. CDR3 DNA: TGTGCCAGCTCACCACAAACAGGGAACACTGAAGCTTTCTTT. This translates into CASSPQTGNTEAFF.

The chain uses TRBV11-2 and TRBJ2-3; D is uncertain. Trimming removed 5 bases from V and 6 bases from J, with 9 bases in between. The CDR3 has 12 amino acids. The germline V gene has CDR1 SGHAT and CDR2 FQNNGV. The CDR3 is CASSQVRDTQYF. CDR3 nucleotide sequence: TGTGCCAGCAGCCAAGTCCGGGATACGCAGTATTTT.

V gene TRBV28 combines with J gene TRBJ1-1; 7 positions match TRBD1. This CDR3 spans 15 amino acids. Germline CDR1 and CDR2: MDHEN and SYDVKM. Trimming cost V 7 bases and J 3 bases; bases outside gene matches: 11. CDR3 in amino acids: CASTDPYRGDTEAFF. CDR3 DNA sequence: TGTGCCAGCACCGATCCCTACAGGGGAGACACTGAAGCTTTCTTT.

The chain recombines TRBV6-1 with TRBJ1-1; 9 bases agree with TRBD1. The germline V gene has CDR1 MNHNS and CDR2 SASEGT. This CDR3 has 14 amino acids. V trimming: 9 bases; J trimming: 3 bases; junction bases outside the gene matches: 8. The CDR3 DNA is TGTGCCAGTCACAGGGGGCCTCCGGACACTGAAGCTTTCTTT. Translation: CASHRGPPDTEAFF.

This clone was detected once. J is TRBJ2-2 and V is TRBV28; 8 positions agree with TRBD1. CDR1 MDHEN and CDR2 SYDVKM come from the germline V gene. Trimming cost V 6 bases and J 0 bases; bases outside gene matches: 3. This CDR3 has 15 residues. The CDR3 is CASRRGQANTGELFF. DNA of the CDR3: TGTGCCAGCAGAAGGGGACAGGCGAACACCGGGGAGCTGTTTTTT.

V gene TRBV4-2 combines with J gene TRBJ2-3, with D perhaps TRBD1 or TRBD2 (5 bases each). CDR3 size: 16 residues. With 0 bases removed from V and 5 bases from J, the gap between germline ends came to 15 bases. Germline CDR1 LGHNA, CDR2 YNFKEQ. CDR3 protein: CASSQDWDGTGDTQYF. CDR3 sequence (DNA): TGTGCCAGCAGCCAAGATTGGGACGGGACGGGAGATACGCAGTATTTT.

This clone was detected once. The genes are TRBV10-3 and TRBJ2-7; 10 bases map to TRBD1. After removal of 11 bases from V and 1 base from J, the junction contained 5 bases not matched to a gene. The CDR3 is made up of 13 amino acids. Germline-derived CDR1 and CDR2 are ENHRY and SYGVKD. CDR3 sequence: CAVGTGDSYEQYF. The DNA for the CDR3 is TGTGCCGTTGGGACAGGGGATTCCTACGAGCAGTACTTC.

This rearrangement joins TRBV7-8 to TRBJ2-7; the D gene could be TRBD1 or TRBD2 (5 bases each). CDR3 size: 15 residues. V lost 3 bases, J lost 5 bases, and 17 bases lay in between. Per germline, CDR1 SGHVS and CDR2 FQNEAQ. The CDR3 DNA reads TGTGCCAGCAGCTTCGTCCAGGGAGTCACCCACGAGCAGTACTTC. Its translation: CASSFVQGVTHEQYF.